These 30 T cell receptor beta chains originate from one sample sequenced in a study of shared clonotypes between healthy human individuals. The method was immunoSEQ multiplex PCR; TCRdb's version includes in-frame clones alone and lacks a portion of them. The table shows 950,000 to 1,100,000 clones, with about 74% occurring only once. Sequencing used memory CD4+ T cells sorted from blood. Subset noted: CD45RA-negative fraction. The receptors here all came from a man between 18 and 29 years old in good health.

The chain links TRBV10-3 to TRBJ2-3; TRBD1 matches at 8 bases. Germline-derived CDR1 and CDR2 are ENHRY and SYGVKD. The CDR3 is 15 amino acids. V shed 6 bases, J shed 2 bases, and the junction held 7 bases outside the gene matches. The CDR3 DNA reads as TGTGCCATCAGCAAGGGACAGGAGTACACAGATACGCAGTATTTT. It encodes CAISKGQEYTDTQYF.

The CDR3: CASQAHGNTGELFF. CDR3 DNA sequence: TGTGCCAGCCAAGCCCACGGGAACACCGGGGAGCTGTTTTTT. V is TRBV7-9 and J is TRBJ2-2; D is uncertain. Trimming cost V 8 bases and J 1 base, with 11 bases left between them. The CDR3 covers 14 residues. From germline, CDR1 is SEHNR and CDR2 FQNEAQ (reference sequence). Based on the CDR3 plus reference TRBV7-9 and TRBJ2-2, the full variable domain is DTGVSQNPRHKITKRGQNVTFRCDPISEHNRLYWYRQTLGQGPEFLTYFQNEAQLEKSRLLSDRFSAERPKGSFSTLEIQRTEQGDSAMYLCASQAHGNTGELFFGEGSRLTVL.

The V gene is TRBV30, the J gene TRBJ2-5; D is uncertain. The J call may not be correct, given that the DNA end is closer to TRBJ2-7. The CDR3 extends over 11 amino acids. Germline V gene sequence: CDR1 GTSNPN, CDR2 SVGIG (reference sequence). The chain's CDR3 is CAWRTNYEQYF. In DNA, the CDR3 is TGTGCCTGGAGGACGAACTACGAGCAGTACTTC.

The genes are TRBV29-1 and TRBJ2-1; 8 bases are a match to TRBD1. The CDR3 has 14 residues. CDR1 is SQVTM and CDR2 is ANQGSEA in the germline V gene. V was pared by 3 bases and J by 6 bases, with 7 bases of the junction left unmatched. CDR3 DNA sequence: TGCAGCGTTGATCGGCAGGGGGCGGTCAATGAGCAGTTCTTC. It codes for CSVDRQGAVNEQFF.

The chain carries TRBV2 and TRBJ2-3, with 9 bases fitting TRBD2. This CDR3 is built from 19 residues. Germline trimming cut 2 bases from V and 1 base from J; bases unmatched to any gene: 13. The germline V gene encodes CDR1 SNHLY and CDR2 FYNNEI. In nucleotides, the CDR3 is TGTGCCAGCAGTGAACGGGGCGTATCTTGGACTAGCGGCACAGATACGCAGTATTTT. Its translation: CASSERGVSWTSGTDTQYF.

The V call is TRBV7-2, the J call TRBJ2-3; 7 bases are a match to TRBD2. The CDR3 runs 17 residues. V trimming: 4 bases; J trimming: 2 bases; junction bases outside the gene matches: 12. Germline CDR1 reads SGHTA; CDR2 reads FQGNSA. In DNA, the CDR3 is TGTGCCAGCAGCTCGAGCGGGACGTCAAGGGTCACAGATACGCAGTATTTT. Amino acid sequence: CASSSSGTSRVTDTQYF.

This chain links TRBV18 with TRBJ2-1; 9 bases align to TRBD1. CDR3 length: 16 residues. With 3 bases clipped from V and 8 bases from J, the junction kept 11 bases outside the gene matches. In germline, CDR1 is KGHSH, CDR2 LQKENI. Here the CDR3 reads CASSPGVGTGIDEQFF. For the CDR3, the DNA is TGTGCCAGCTCACCGGGTGTGGGGACAGGGATTGATGAGCAGTTCTTC. The entire variable domain, with the rest obtained from reference TRBV18 and TRBJ2-1, is as follows: NAGVMQNPRHLVRRRGQEARLRCSPMKGHSHVYWYRQLPEEGLKFMVYLQKENIIDESGMPKERFSAEFPKEGPSILRIQQVVRGDSAAYFCASSPGVGTGIDEQFFGPGTRLTVL.

The chain joins TRBV18 to TRBJ2-7, with 8 bases identical to TRBD2. CDR3 length equals 15 residues. Losses at the gene ends were 3 bases for V and 3 bases for J; bases not matched to a gene: 7. The germline V gene has CDR1 KGHSH and CDR2 LQKENI. CDR3 loop: CASSPTGGGGYEQYF. DNA for the CDR3: TGTGCCAGCTCACCGACCGGGGGGGGTGGCTACGAGCAGTACTTC.

The V call is TRBV5-1, the J call TRBJ2-7; D remains unclear. Deletions cut 5 bases from V and 0 bases from J, with 9 bases between. Germline values: CDR1 SGHRS, CDR2 YFSETQ. This CDR3 is 13 amino acids long. The CDR3 protein is CASSSTNSYEQYF. CDR3 in DNA: TGCGCCAGCAGTTCAACAAACTCCTACGAGCAGTACTTC.

CDR3 amino acids: CASSFQGRSTDTQYF. The CDR3 region has the DNA TGCGCCAGCAGCTTCCAGGGTAGGTCCACAGATACGCAGTATTTT. This rearrangement joins TRBV5-1 to TRBJ2-3, with a possible D match to TRBD1 (5 bases). This CDR3 is built from 15 residues. Looked up from germline, CDR1 is SGHRS and CDR2 is YFSETQ. V was clipped by 2 bases and J by 2 bases, with 12 bases between them.

The chain employs TRBV5-1 and TRBJ2-1, with 12 bases that match TRBD2. Germline CDR1 is SGHRS and CDR2 is YFSETQ. Germline trimming cut 3 bases from V and 14 bases from J; bases unmatched to any gene: 9. This CDR3 contains 14 residues. The CDR3 is CASSSGTSGLKEFF. The CDR3 region has the DNA TGCGCCAGCAGCTCCGGGACTAGCGGGCTCAAGGAGTTCTTC.

The J gene is TRBJ2-5, the V gene TRBV6-1; TRBD1 might be the D (6 bases). The CDR3 spans 15 residues. CDR1 and CDR2 (germline): MNHNS, SASEGT. V lost 3 bases to trimming and J lost 4 bases, with 15 bases between them. DNA of the CDR3: TGTGCCAGCAGTGATGAGGGGGTGGGCCGAGAGACCCAGTACTTC. Protein product: CASSDEGVGRETQYF.

V gene TRBV7-9 combines with J gene TRBJ2-2, with D tentatively TRBD2 (5 bases). The CDR3 has 15 amino acids. Germline V gene lookup returns CDR1 SEHNR and CDR2 FQNEAQ (reference sequence). The ends were cut back, 5 bases at V and 1 base at J, with 11 bases in the middle. CDR3 loop: CASSRGQLNTGELFF. DNA of the CDR3: TGTGCCAGCAGCCGCGGGCAGTTGAACACCGGGGAGCTGTTTTTT. Filled out from reference TRBV7-9 and TRBJ2-2, the complete variable domain reads DTGVSQNPRHKITKRGQNVTFRCDPISEHNRLYWYRQTLGQGPEFLTYFQNEAQLEKSRLLSDRFSAERPKGSFSTLEIQRTEQGDSAMYLCASSRGQLNTGELFFGEGSRLTVL.

This clone has just one count. The CDR3 DNA follows: TGCAGTGCTACGAATAAAGAGACCCAGTACTTC. It is translated as CSATNKETQYF. The chain combines TRBV20-1 with TRBJ2-5, with D uncertain. Deletions cut 4 bases from V and 3 bases from J, with 6 bases between. The CDR3 length is 11 residues. CDR1 is DFQATT and CDR2 is SNEGSKA in the germline V gene (reference sequence).

V usage is TRBV5-1 and J usage is TRBJ2-7; TRBD1 is a possible D gene (6 bases). V lost 2 bases and J 5 bases, leaving 17 bases between the germline ends. The germline V gene has CDR1 SGHRS and CDR2 YFSETQ. The CDR3 contains 15 residues. The DNA of the CDR3 is TGCGCCAGCAGCTTAACAGGGAGAAAGGCTGACGAGCAGTACTTC. This gives the protein CASSLTGRKADEQYF.

The chain combines TRBV6-6 with TRBJ2-7; D unclear. Per germline, CDR1 MNHNY and CDR2 SVGAGI (reference sequence). Trimming removed 4 bases at V and 2 bases at J, with 12 bases between. The CDR3 has 14 residues. CDR3: CASSSSGGPYEQYF. The CDR3 coding sequence is TGTGCCAGCAGTTCCTCCGGTGGACCCTACGAGCAGTACTTC.

The genes are TRBV6-5 and TRBJ2-3; D is undetermined. V lost 1 base, J lost 3 bases, and 8 bases lay in between. Germline V gene sequence: CDR1 MNHEY, CDR2 SVGAGI. CDR3 size: 14 residues. The CDR3 loop reads CASSYLSPTDTQYF. The CDR3, as DNA: TGTGCCAGCAGTTACTTATCTCCGACAGATACGCAGTATTTT.

This clone showed up just a few times. The V gene is TRBV25-1, the J gene TRBJ2-1; 8 bases fit TRBD2. Germline CDR1 is MGHDK and CDR2 is SYGVNS. Trimming took 4 bases from V and 5 from J; bases not matched to a gene: 13. This CDR3 spans 17 amino acids. CDR3 DNA: TGTGCCAGCAGTGCCTCAGTTCGGACAGCGGGAGACAATGAGCAGTTCTTC. Its translation: CASSASVRTAGDNEQFF.

As DNA, the CDR3 is TGTGCCAGCAGTGCGAAGTGGACAGGGAATAATTCACCCCTCCACTTT. It encodes CASSAKWTGNNSPLHF. The rearrangement joins TRBV6-1 to TRBJ1-6; 8 positions agree with TRBD1. Germline V gene sequence: CDR1 MNHNS, CDR2 SASEGT. V lost 4 bases, J lost 5 bases, and 7 bases stayed unmatched. The CDR3 contains 16 residues.

The chain carries TRBV19 and TRBJ2-6; D is unclear. The V end lost 4 bases, the J end lost 2 bases, and 12 bases lay between the germline ends. The CDR3 runs 16 residues. The germline CDR1 and CDR2 sequences are LNHDA and SQIVND (reference sequence). The CDR3 protein is CASSTPRAAGANVLTF. The CDR3 DNA sequence: TGTGCCAGTAGTACCCCCCGGGCGGCTGGGGCCAACGTCCTGACTTTC.

Ten or more counts support this clone. The J gene is TRBJ2-7, the V gene TRBV5-4, with TRBD2 matching over 7 bases. J was trimmed by 5 bases and V by 3 bases; bases with no gene match: 5. Germline V gene sequence: CDR1 SGHNT, CDR2 YYREEE (reference sequence). This CDR3 is 13 amino acids long. This CDR3 reads CASSSMGGDEQYF. CDR3 coding DNA: TGTGCCAGCAGCTCGATGGGGGGGGACGAGCAGTACTTC.

A few counts support this clone. The V and J genes are TRBV5-1 and TRBJ2-5, with TRBD2 identical over 12 bases. Losses at the gene ends were 3 bases for V and 0 bases for J; bases not matched to a gene: 9. The CDR3 is made up of 18 amino acids. CDR1 is SGHRS and CDR2 is YFSETQ in the germline V gene. The CDR3 reads CASSWVFRLAGDQETQYF. In DNA form, the CDR3 reads TGCGCCAGCAGCTGGGTCTTCAGACTAGCGGGGGACCAAGAGACCCAGTACTTC.

V usage is TRBV18 and J usage is TRBJ2-2; 11 bases are shared with TRBD2. In germline, CDR1 is KGHSH, CDR2 LQKENI. This CDR3 is 20 amino acids long. Germline trimming cut 3 bases from V and 2 bases from J; bases unmatched to any gene: 14. The CDR3: CASSPYTLAGGTSNTGELFF. The CDR3 nucleotides are TGTGCCAGCTCACCTTACACTCTAGCGGGAGGAACCTCTAACACCGGGGAGCTGTTTTTT.

The V gene is TRBV6-4, the J gene TRBJ2-3; D might be TRBD2 (6 bases). CDR3 size: 17 residues. Germline values: CDR1 MRHNA, CDR2 SNTAGT. Trimming removed 3 bases at V and 2 bases at J, with 18 bases between. CDR3 residues: CASSEDRSSGVTDTQYF. The CDR3 coding sequence is TGTGCCAGCAGTGAGGATCGGAGTAGCGGCGTCACAGATACGCAGTATTTT.

The chain recombines TRBV6-5 with TRBJ2-7; 9 bases agree with TRBD1. The V gene end was trimmed by 8 bases and the J gene end by 2 bases; junction bases not matched to a gene: 10. The CDR3 extends over 15 amino acids. Germline V gene data show CDR1 as MNHEY and CDR2 as SVGAGI. The CDR3 DNA sequence: TGTGCCAGCCGTTCTAGGGGACAGGGCCCCTACGAGCAGTACTTC. As protein: CASRSRGQGPYEQYF.

The chain is built from TRBV11-1 and TRBJ2-1; D unclear. CDR3 size: 13 residues. Germline V gene lookup returns CDR1 SGHAT and CDR2 FQDESV (reference sequence). Trimming took off 1 base at V and 9 bases at J, with 10 bases between the two ends. The CDR3 bases are TGTGCCAGCAGCTTAGAACCTAGTGCTGAGCAGTTCTTC. Residues: CASSLEPSAEQFF.

CDR3 nucleotide sequence: TGTGCCAGCAGCAGAACAGGATACTATGGCTACACCTTC. This encodes CASSRTGYYGYTF. This chain links TRBV5-8 with TRBJ1-2, with a possible D match to TRBD1 (5 bases). The V gene lost 4 bases and the J gene lost 3 bases, with 10 bases spanning the gap. The CDR3 has 13 amino acids. Germline-derived CDR1 and CDR2 are SGHTS and YDEGEE. The variable domain in full, with the rest retrieved from reference TRBV5-8 and TRBJ1-2, is EAGVTQSPTHLIKTRGQQATLRCSPISGHTSVYWYQQALGLGLQFLLWYDEGEERNRGNFPPRFSGRQFPNYSSELNVNALELEDSALYLCASSRTGYYGYTFGSGTRLTVV.

The V call is TRBV2, the J call TRBJ2-7; 9 positions match TRBD1. Trimming cost V 9 bases and J 5 bases; bases outside gene matches: 11. CDR1 and CDR2 from the germline V gene are SNHLY and FYNNEI. This CDR3 is built from 14 residues. CDR3 sequence reads: CARAGQGGNHEQYF. Written as DNA, the CDR3 is TGTGCCAGGGCGGGACAGGGAGGTAATCACGAGCAGTACTTC.

V usage is TRBV4-1 and J usage is TRBJ2-4; 7 nucleotides agree with TRBD1. The CDR3 spans 15 residues. The V gene's germline CDR1 is MGHRA and CDR2 YSYEKL. Trimming took 3 bases from V and 7 from J; bases not matched to a gene: 9. The CDR3 DNA sequence: TGCGCCAGCAGCCAGCTGTTGACAGGGTCCAACATTCAGTACTTC. Translating gives CASSQLLTGSNIQYF.

The sample holds many counts of this clone. The rearrangement uses TRBV2 and TRBJ2-6; 8 bases fit TRBD1. V lost 3 bases to trimming and J lost 0 bases; unmatched junction nucleotides: 1. The CDR3 length is 16 residues. Germline CDR1 is SNHLY and CDR2 is FYNNEI. CDR3 in DNA: TGTGCCAGCAGTGATACAGGGGGCTCTGGGGCCAACGTCCTGACTTTC. Protein product: CASSDTGGSGANVLTF.